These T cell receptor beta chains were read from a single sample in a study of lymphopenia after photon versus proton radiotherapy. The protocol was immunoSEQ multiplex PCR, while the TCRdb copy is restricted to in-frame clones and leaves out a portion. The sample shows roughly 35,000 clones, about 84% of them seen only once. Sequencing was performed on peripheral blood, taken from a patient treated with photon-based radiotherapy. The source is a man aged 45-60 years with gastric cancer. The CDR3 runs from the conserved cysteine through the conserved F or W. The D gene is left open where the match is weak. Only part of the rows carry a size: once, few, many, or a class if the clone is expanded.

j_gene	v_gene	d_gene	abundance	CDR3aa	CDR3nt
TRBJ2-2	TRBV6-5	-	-	CASSQLSNTGELFF	TGTGCCAGCAGCCAACTCTCGAACACCGGGGAGCTGTTTTTT
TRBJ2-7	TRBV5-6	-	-	CASSLAGPYEQYF	TGTGCCAGCAGCTTGGCCGGGCCCTACGAGCAGTACTTC
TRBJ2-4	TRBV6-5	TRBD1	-	CASSSGGNLHIQYF	TGTGCCAGCAGTTCAGGGGGCAACCTACACATTCAGTACTTC
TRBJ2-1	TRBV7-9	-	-	CASSLDVGGTRLQFF	TGTGCCAGCAGCCTAGACGTTGGGGGAACACGATTACAGTTCTTC
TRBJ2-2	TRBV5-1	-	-	CASSLAPGLTTNTGELFF	TGCGCCAGCAGCTTGGCCCCGGGACTTACGACGAACACCGGGGAGCTGTTTTTT
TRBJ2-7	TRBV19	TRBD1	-	CASSVQGQGLPEQYF	TGTGCCAGTAGTGTCCAGGGACAGGGATTACCCGAGCAGTACTTC
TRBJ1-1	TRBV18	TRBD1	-	CASSPLPGTGGTEAFF	TGTGCCAGCTCACCACTACCGGGGACAGGGGGAACTGAAGCTTTCTTT
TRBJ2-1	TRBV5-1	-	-	CASSFIGIEQFF	TGCGCCAGCAGCTTTATAGGCATTGAGCAGTTCTTC
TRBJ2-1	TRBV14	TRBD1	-	CASSQEGTGHNEQFF	TGTGCCAGCAGCCAAGAGGGGACAGGACACAATGAGCAGTTCTTC
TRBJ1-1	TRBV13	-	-	CASSQTDGGLTEAFF	TGTGCCAGCAGCCAAACTGACGGAGGGTTGACTGAAGCTTTCTTT
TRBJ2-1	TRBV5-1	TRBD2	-	CASSTGRVAGGAYNEQFF	TGCGCCAGCAGCACTGGTAGGGTAGCGGGAGGTGCCTACAATGAGCAGTTCTTC
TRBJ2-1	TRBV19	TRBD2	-	CASSPGLAGGINEQFF	TGTGCCAGTAGTCCCGGACTAGCGGGAGGGATTAATGAGCAGTTCTTC
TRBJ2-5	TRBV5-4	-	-	CASSYKETQYF	TGTGCCAGCAGCTATAAAGAGACCCAGTACTTC
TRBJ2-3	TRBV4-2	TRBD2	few	CASSNGGGADTQYF	TGTGCCAGCAGCAACGGGGGGGGCGCAGATACGCAGTATTTT
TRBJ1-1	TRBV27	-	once	CASRTGPSATEAFF	TGTGCCAGCAGAACCGGGCCCTCGGCCACTGAAGCTTTCTTT
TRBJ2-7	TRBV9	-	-	CASSVELAGEQYF	TGTGCCAGCAGCGTAGAACTAGCCGGCGAGCAGTACTTC
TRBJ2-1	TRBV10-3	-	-	CAISVTGPSTPYNEQFF	TGTGCCATCAGTGTAACCGGGCCTTCTACTCCCTACAATGAGCAGTTCTTC
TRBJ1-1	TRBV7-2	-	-	CASSLRFGATEAFF	-
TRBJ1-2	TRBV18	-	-	CASSPTSNYGYTF	TGTGCCAGCTCACCTACGTCTAACTATGGCTACACCTTC
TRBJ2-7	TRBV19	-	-	CASSIMAGSYEQYF	TGTGCCAGTAGTATAATGGCGGGATCCTACGAGCAGTACTTC
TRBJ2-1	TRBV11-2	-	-	CASSLDAATREQFF	TGTGCCAGCAGCTTAGATGCCGCTACCAGGGAGCAGTTCTTC
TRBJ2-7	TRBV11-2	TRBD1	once	CASSFLTGSYEQYF	TGTGCCAGCAGCTTCTTGACAGGGTCCTACGAGCAGTACTTC
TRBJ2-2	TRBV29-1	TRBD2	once	CSVSEARLAGGGTGELFF	TGCAGCGTGTCGGAAGCGAGACTAGCGGGAGGCGGAACCGGGGAGCTGTTTTTT
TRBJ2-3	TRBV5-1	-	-	CASSLVRLGDTQYF	TGCGCCAGCAGCTTGGTTCGCCTGGGAGATACGCAGTATTTT
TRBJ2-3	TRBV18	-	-	CASSPPSGYTDTQYF	TGTGCCAGCTCACCACCGAGCGGGTACACAGATACGCAGTATTTT
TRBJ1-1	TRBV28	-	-	CASSLRTEVGTEAFF	TGTGCCAGCAGTTTACGGACAGAAGTTGGAACTGAAGCTTTCTTT
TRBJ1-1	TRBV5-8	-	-	CASSLGRLRTEAFF	TGTGCCAGCAGCTTGGGACGGCTCCGCACTGAAGCTTTCTTT
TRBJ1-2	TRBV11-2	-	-	CASSWRGDYGYTF	TGTGCCAGCAGCTGGCGTGGGGACTATGGCTACACCTTC
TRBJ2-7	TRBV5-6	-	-	CASSLTGLDEQYF	TGTGCCAGCAGCTTGACAGGGTTGGACGAGCAGTACTTC